This T cell receptor (beta chain) was obtained from a study of T cell responses to AZD1222 COVID-19 vaccine. Regarding the study as a whole: Only after the peak T cell response were repertoires sampled. Researchers report vaccine-associated CD4 TCRs spanning spike, with dominance at 160-218 and 743-854. Once two AZD1222 doses were given, Spike-specific TCR breadth and depth went up. White British donors predominated, females outnumbered males, and clonal diversity was possibly underestimated.

Sequencing was performed with immunoSEQ multiplex PCR; in TCRdb, only in-frame clones are kept and a portion is missing. The repertoire holds 150,000 to 180,000 clones, with roughly nine tenths as singletons. The CDR3 is 15 residues long. Trimming cost V 3 bases and J 0 bases, with 9 bases left between them. The V gene's germline CDR1 is KGHSH and CDR2 LQKENI. To note about this clone: Its specificity is not known.

The rearrangement joins TRBV18 to TRBJ2-1, with D perhaps matching TRBD1 (6 bases). The source material was peripheral blood, sampled on day 0 of MenACWY control vaccination. The TCR comes from an adult in good health. CDR3 DNA sequence: TGTGCCAGCTCACCCCAGGGGAGCTCCTACAATGAGCAGTTCTTC. This encodes CASSPQGSSYNEQFF.